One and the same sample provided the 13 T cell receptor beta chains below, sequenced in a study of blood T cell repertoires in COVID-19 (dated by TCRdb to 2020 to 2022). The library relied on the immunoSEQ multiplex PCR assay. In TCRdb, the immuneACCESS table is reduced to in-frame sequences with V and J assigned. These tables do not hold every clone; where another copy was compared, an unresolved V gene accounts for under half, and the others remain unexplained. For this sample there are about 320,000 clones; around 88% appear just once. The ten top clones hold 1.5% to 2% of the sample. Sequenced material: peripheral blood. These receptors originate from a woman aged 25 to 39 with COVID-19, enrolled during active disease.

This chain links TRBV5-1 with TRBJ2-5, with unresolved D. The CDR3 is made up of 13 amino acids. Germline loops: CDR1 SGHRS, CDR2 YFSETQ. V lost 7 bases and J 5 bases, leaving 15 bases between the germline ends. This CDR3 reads CASSPEIGETQYF. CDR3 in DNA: TGCGCCAGCTCCCCGGAGATCGGTGAGACCCAGTACTTC.

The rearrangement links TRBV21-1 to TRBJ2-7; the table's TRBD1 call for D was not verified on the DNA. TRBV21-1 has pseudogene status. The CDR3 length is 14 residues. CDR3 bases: TGTGCCAGCAGCAATCCCGACAGGGCCTACGAGCAGTACGTC. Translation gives CASSNPDRAYEQYV.

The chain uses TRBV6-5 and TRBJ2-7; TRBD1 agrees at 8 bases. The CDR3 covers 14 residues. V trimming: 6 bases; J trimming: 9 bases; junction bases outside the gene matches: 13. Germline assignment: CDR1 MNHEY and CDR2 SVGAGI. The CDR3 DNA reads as TGTGCCAGCAGGGGACAGGCCCCACGGGGCGGGCAGTACGTC. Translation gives CASRGQAPRGGQYV.

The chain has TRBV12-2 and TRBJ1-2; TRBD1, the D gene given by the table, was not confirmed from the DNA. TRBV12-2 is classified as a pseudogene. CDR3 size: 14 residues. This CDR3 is CASRPQDRPDGYTF. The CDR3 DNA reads TGTGCAAGTCGCCCTCAGGACAGGCCGGATGGCTACACCTTC.

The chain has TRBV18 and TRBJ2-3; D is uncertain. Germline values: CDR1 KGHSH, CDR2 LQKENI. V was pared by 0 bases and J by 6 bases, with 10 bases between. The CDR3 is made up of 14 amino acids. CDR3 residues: CASSPPAGIDTQYF. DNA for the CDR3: TGTGCCAGCTCACCACCGGCAGGAATTGATACGCAGTATTTT.

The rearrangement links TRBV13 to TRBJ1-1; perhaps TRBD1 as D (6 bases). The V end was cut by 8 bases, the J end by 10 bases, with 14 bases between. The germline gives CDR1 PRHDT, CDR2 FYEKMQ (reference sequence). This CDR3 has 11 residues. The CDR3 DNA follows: TGTGCCAGCGGGGGAGGGGGAATAGCTTTCTTT. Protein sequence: CASGGGGIAFF.

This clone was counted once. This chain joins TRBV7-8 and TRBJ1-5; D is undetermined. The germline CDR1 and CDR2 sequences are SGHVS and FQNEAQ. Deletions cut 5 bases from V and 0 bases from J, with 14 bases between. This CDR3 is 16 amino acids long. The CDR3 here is CASSPWEQYSNQPQHF. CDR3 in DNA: TGTGCCAGCAGCCCCTGGGAGCAGTATAGCAATCAGCCCCAGCATTTT.

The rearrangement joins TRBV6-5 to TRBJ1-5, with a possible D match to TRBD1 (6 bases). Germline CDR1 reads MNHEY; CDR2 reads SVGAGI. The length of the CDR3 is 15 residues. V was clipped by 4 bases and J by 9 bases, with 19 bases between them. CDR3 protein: CASSSGQGTWMPQHF. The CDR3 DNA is TGTGCCAGCAGTTCGGGACAAGGGACCTGGATGCCCCAGCATTTT.

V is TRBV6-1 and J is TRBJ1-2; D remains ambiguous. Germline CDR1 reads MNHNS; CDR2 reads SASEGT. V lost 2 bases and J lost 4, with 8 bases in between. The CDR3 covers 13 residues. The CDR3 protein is CASSELQPYGYTF. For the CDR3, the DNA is TGTGCCAGCAGTGAATTACAGCCCTATGGCTACACCTTC.

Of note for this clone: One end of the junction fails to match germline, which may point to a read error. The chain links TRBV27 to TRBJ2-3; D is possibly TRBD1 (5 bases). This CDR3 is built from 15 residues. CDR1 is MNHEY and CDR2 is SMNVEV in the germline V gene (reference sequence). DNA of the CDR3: TGTGCCAGCAGTTCGGACCGCAGAGGCACAGGTACGCAGTATTTT. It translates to CASSSDRRGTGTQYF.

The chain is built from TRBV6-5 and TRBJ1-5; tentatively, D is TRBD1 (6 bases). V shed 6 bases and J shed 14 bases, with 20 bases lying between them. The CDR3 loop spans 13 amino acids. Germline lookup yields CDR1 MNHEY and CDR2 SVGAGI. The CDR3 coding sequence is TGTGCCAGCAGCCCCGGGATGGGCAGGGGAGAGCATTTT. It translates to CASSPGMGRGEHF.

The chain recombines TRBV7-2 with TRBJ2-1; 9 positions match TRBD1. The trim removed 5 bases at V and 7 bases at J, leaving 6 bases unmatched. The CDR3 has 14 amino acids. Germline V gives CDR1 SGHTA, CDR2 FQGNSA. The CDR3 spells CASSVQGQGNEQFF. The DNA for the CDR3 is TGTGCCAGCAGCGTCCAGGGACAGGGTAATGAGCAGTTCTTC.

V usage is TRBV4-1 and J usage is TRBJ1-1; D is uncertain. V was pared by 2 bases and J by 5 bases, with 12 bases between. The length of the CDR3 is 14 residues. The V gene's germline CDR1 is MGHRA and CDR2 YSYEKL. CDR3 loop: CASSQLTGWTEAFF. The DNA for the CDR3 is TGCGCCAGCAGCCAACTGACGGGGTGGACTGAAGCTTTCTTT.